This T cell receptor (beta chain) is drawn from a study of blood T cell repertoires in COVID-19. The repertoire was sequenced with immunoSEQ multiplex PCR; TCRdb's copy has only in-frame clones and lacks some. The sample has approximately 180,000 clones; approximately 81% are singletons. This CDR3 spans 17 amino acids. CDR1 and CDR2 (germline): SGHTA, FQGNSA. Unmatched junction bases numbered 15, after V lost 5 bases and J lost 3 bases. Specimen: peripheral blood. This TCR was sampled from a person aged 65 to 79 with COVID-19, enrolled during active disease. The chain recombines TRBV7-2 with TRBJ2-7; 8 bases line up with TRBD2. CDR3 protein: CASSRTSHGLADYEQYF. CDR3 nucleotides: TGTGCCAGCAGCAGGACTAGCCACGGACTGGCCGACTACGAGCAGTACTTC. The variable domain in full, completed from reference TRBV7-2 and TRBJ2-7, reads GAGVSQSPSNKVTEKGKDVELRCDPISGHTALYWYRQSLGQGLEFLIYFQGNSAPDKSGLPSDRFSAERTGGSVSTLTIQRTQQEDSAVYLCASSRTSHGLADYEQYFGPGTRLTVT.